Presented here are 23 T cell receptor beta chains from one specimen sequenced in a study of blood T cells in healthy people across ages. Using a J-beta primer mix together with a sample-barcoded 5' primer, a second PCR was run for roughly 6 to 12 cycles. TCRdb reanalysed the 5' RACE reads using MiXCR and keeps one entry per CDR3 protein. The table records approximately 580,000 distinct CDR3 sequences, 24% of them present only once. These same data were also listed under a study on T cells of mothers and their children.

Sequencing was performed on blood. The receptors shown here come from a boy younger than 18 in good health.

The CDR3, as DNA: TGTGCCAGCAACCGAGGGGGTAGGGTCCAAGAGACCCAGTACTTC. Translated, it gives CASNRGGRVQETQYF. This chain uses TRBV2 with TRBJ2-5, with D perhaps TRBD1 (6 bases). The CDR3 totals 15 residues. The germline CDR1 and CDR2 sequences are SNHLY and FYNNEI. Trimming shortened V by 7 bases and J by 1 base, and 16 bases separated the two germline ends.

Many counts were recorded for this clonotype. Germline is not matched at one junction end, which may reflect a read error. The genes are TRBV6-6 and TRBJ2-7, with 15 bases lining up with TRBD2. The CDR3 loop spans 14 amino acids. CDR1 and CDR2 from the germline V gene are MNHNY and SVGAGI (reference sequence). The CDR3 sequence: CASSTPGLAGGPTF. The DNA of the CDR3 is TGTGCCAGCAGTACACCGGGACTAGCGGGGGGACCTACCTTC.

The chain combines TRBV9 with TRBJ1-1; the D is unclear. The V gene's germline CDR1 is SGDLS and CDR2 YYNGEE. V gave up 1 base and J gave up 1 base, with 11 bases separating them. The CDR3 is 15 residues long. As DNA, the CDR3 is TGTGCCAGCAGCGTAACGATCACAGAGAACACTGAAGCTTTCTTT. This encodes CASSVTITENTEAFF.

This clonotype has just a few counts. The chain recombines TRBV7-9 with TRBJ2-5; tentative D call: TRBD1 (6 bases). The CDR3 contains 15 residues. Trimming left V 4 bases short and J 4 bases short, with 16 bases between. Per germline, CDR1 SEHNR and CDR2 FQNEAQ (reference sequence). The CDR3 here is CASSSGIRGPETQYF. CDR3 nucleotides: TGTGCCAGCAGCTCAGGAATCAGGGGTCCAGAGACCCAGTACTTC.

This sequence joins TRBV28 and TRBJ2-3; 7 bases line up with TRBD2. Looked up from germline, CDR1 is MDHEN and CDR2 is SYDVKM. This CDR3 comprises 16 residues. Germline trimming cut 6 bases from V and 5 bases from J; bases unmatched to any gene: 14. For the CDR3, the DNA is TGTGCCAGCAGCCCCGGGCTAGCGGCACGAGTAGATACGCAGTATTTT. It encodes CASSPGLAARVDTQYF.

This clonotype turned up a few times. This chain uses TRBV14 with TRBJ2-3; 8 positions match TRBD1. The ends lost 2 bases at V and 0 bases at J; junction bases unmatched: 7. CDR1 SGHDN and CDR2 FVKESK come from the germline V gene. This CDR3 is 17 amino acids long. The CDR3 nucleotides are TGTGCCAGCAGCCAAAGGGGGACAGGAGGAAGCACAGATACGCAGTATTTT. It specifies CASSQRGTGGSTDTQYF.

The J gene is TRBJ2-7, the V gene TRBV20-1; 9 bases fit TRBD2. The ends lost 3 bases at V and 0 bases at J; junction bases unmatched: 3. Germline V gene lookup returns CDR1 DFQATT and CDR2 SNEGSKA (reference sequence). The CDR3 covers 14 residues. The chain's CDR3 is CSASQRGASYEQYF. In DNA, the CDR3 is TGCAGTGCTAGCCAGCGGGGGGCCTCCTACGAGCAGTACTTC.

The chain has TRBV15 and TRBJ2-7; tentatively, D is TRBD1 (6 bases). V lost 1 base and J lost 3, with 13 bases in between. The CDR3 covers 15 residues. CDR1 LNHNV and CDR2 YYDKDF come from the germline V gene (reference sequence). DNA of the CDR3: TGTGCCACCAGCAGAGGGACAGCAAGGGGCTACGAGCAGTACTTC. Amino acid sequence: CATSRGTARGYEQYF.

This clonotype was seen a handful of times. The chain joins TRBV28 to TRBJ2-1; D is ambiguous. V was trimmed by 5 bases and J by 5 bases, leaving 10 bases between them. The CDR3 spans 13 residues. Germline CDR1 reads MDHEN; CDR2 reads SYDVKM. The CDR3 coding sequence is TGTGCCAGCAGTCCCGACTCAGACAATGAGCAGTTCTTC. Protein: CASSPDSDNEQFF.

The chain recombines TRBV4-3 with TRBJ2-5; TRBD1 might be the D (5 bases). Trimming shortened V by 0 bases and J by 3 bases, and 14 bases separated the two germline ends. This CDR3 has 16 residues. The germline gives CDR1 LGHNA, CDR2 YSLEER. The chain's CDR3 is CASSQEWGLREETQYF. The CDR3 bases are TGCGCCAGCAGCCAAGAATGGGGCCTCCGAGAAGAGACCCAGTACTTC.

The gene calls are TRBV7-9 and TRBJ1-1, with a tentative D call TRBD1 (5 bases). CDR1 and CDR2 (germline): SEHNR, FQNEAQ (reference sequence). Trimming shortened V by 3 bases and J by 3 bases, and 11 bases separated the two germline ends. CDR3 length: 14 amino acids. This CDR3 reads CASSFRQGDTEAFF. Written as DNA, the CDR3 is TGTGCCAGCAGCTTCCGCCAGGGAGACACTGAAGCTTTCTTT. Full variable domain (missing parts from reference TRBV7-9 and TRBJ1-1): DTGVSQNPRHKITKRGQNVTFRCDPISEHNRLYWYRQTLGQGPEFLTYFQNEAQLEKSRLLSDRFSAERPKGSFSTLEIQRTEQGDSAMYLCASSFRQGDTEAFFGQGTRLTVV.

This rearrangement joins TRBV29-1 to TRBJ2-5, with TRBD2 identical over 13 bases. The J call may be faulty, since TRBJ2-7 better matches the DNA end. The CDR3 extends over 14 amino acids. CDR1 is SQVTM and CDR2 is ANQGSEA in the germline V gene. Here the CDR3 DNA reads TGCAGCGCCATCCTACTAGCGGGAGGGTACGAGCAGTACTTC. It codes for CSAILLAGGYEQYF.

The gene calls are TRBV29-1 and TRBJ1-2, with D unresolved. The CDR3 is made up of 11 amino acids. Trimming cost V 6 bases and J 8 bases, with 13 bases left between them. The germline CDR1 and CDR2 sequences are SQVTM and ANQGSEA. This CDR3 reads CSVRTQDGYTF. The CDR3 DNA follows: TGCAGCGTACGGACTCAGGACGGCTACACCTTC.

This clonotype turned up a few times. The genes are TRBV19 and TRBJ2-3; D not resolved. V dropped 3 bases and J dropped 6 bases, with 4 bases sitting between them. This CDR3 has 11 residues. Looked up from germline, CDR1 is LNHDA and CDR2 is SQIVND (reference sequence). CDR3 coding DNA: TGTGCCAGTAGTATCGACGATACGCAGTATTTT. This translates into CASSIDDTQYF.

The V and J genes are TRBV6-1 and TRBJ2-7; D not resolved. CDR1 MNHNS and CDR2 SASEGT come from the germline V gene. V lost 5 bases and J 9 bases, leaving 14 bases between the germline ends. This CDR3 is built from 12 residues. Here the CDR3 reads CASSLSKQVQYF. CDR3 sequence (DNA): TGTGCCAGCAGTCTTTCCAAGCAGGTGCAGTACTTC.

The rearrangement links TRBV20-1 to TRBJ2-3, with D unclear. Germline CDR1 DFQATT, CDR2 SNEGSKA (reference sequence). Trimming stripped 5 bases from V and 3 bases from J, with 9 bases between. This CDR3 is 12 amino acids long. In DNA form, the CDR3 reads TGCAGTGCTGGACCTCAAACAGATACGCAGTATTTT. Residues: CSAGPQTDTQYF.

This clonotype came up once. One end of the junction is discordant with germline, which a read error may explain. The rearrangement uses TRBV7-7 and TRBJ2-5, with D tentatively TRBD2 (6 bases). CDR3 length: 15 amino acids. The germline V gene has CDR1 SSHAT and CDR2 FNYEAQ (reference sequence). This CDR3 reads CASSLGGADQETQYF. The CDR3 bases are TGTGCTAGCAGCTTAGGCGGGGCGGACCAAGAGACCCAGTACTTC.

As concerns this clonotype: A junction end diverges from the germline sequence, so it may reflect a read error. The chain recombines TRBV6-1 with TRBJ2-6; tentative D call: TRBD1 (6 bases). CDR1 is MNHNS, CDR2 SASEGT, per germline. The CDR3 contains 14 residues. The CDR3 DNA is TGTGCCAGCAGTGTATCAGTGGGGGCCAACGTCCTGGCTTTC. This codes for CASSVSVGANVLAF.

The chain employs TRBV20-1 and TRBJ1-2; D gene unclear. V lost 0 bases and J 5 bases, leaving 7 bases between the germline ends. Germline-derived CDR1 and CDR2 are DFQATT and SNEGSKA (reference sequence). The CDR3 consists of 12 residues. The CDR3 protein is CSARDYLYGYTF. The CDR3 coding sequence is TGCAGTGCTAGAGATTATCTTTATGGCTACACCTTC.

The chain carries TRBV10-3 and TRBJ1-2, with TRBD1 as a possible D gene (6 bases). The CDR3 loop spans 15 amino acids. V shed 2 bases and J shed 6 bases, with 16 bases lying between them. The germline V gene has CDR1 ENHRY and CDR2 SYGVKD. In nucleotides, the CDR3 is TGTGCCATCAGTGAGCCAGGGGCCAGTCTTGATGGCTACACCTTC. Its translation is CAISEPGASLDGYTF.

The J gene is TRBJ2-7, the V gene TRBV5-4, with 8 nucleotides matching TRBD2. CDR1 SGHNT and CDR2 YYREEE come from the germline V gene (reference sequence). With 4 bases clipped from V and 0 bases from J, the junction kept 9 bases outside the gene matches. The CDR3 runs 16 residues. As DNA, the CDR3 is TGTGCCAGCAGCGATGTAGCCGGGGGGGCCTCCTACGAGCAGTACTTC. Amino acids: CASSDVAGGASYEQYF.

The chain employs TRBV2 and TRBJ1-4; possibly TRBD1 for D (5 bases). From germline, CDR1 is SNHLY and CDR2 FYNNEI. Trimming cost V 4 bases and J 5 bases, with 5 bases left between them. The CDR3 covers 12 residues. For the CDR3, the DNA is TGTGCCAGCAGTGCAGGGAATGAAAAACTGTTTTTT. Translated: CASSAGNEKLFF.

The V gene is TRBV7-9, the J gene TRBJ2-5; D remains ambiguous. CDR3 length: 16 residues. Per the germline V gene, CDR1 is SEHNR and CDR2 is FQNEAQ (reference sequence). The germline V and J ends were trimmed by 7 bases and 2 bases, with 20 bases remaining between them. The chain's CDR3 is CASNPTLPTSQETQYF. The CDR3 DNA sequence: TGTGCCAGCAACCCCACCCTGCCGACGTCTCAAGAGACCCAGTACTTC.